Listed below are T cell receptor beta chains from one sample, sequenced in a study of Graves' ophthalmopathy and Graves' hyperthyroidism. TCRdb re-derived calls from the multiplex PCR reads in MiXCR, one entry per CDR3 protein. This sample yields around 660,000 distinct CDR3 sequences, of which about 38% are seen a single time; more than 2.5% belongs to the top ten. The sequenced material came from peripheral blood. The origin of the receptors is an adult man with Graves' ophthalmopathy. CDR3s include the opening cysteine and the closing phenylalanine or tryptophan. Fields, in order: J gene, V gene, CDR3 length, CDR3 protein.

J: TRBJ1-5; V: TRBV14; length: 15; CDR3: CASSQIWGRQETQHF
J: TRBJ1-4; V: TRBV5-1; length: 14; CDR3: CASSSTAPNEKLFF
J: TRBJ2-6; V: TRBV29-1; length: 12; CDR3: CSVGQGSYVLTF
J: TRBJ2-7; V: TRBV13; length: 16; CDR3: CASSGGTSGRSYEQYF
J: TRBJ1-4; V: TRBV7-2; length: 15; CDR3: CASSQEGGVNEKLFF
J: TRBJ2-2; V: TRBV10-3; length: 12; CDR3: CAAGTNTGELFF
J: TRBJ1-3; V: TRBV7-2; length: 17; CDR3: CASSSKTTGTAGNTIYF
J: TRBJ2-5; V: TRBV25-1; length: 13; CDR3: CASSHVGEETQYF
J: TRBJ2-7; V: TRBV2; length: 13; CDR3: CASSDWTNYEQYF
J: TRBJ2-2; V: TRBV9; length: 16; CDR3: CASSVTGAGDHRELFF
J: TRBJ2-2; V: TRBV6-6; length: 14; CDR3: CASSYSGTTGELFF
J: TRBJ1-6; V: TRBV10-2; length: 18; CDR3: CASSEFRLRDTYNSPLHF
J: TRBJ1-1; V: TRBV6-5; length: 13; CDR3: CASMGQFQGEAFF
J: TRBJ2-2; V: TRBV5-1; length: 16; CDR3: CASSLTSSPNTGELFF
J: TRBJ1-6; V: TRBV20-1; length: 15; CDR3: CSARDPGGRNSPLHF
J: TRBJ2-5; V: TRBV11-2; length: 13; CDR3: CASSPSGFETQYF
J: TRBJ2-5; V: TRBV6-6; length: 16; CDR3: CASGPFDSGVKETQYF
J: TRBJ2-7; V: TRBV7-8; length: 15; CDR3: CASSLDRLISYEQYF
J: TRBJ1-1; V: TRBV6-4; length: 13; CDR3: CASSPKTGGEAFF
J: TRBJ1-5; V: TRBV15; length: 17; CDR3: CATSSRPQGQPHQPQHF
J: TRBJ2-2; V: TRBV7-9; length: 13; CDR3: CASGNLGTGELFF
J: TRBJ2-5; V: TRBV10-2; length: 16; CDR3: CASSEDGQSYQETQYF
J: TRBJ2-5; V: TRBV29-1; length: 13; CDR3: CSSVLGEQETQYF
J: TRBJ1-2; V: TRBV5-6; length: 12; CDR3: CAYGRRNYGYTF
J: TRBJ1-4; V: TRBV7-3; length: 15; CDR3: CASSDPGGTNEKLFF
J: TRBJ2-5; V: TRBV27; length: 14; CDR3: CASSPNAVQETQYF
J: TRBJ1-1; V: TRBV2; length: 13; CDR3: CASNREGESEAFF
J: TRBJ1-5; V: TRBV6-6; length: 14; CDR3: CASSYRVGNQPQHF
J: TRBJ2-7; V: TRBV29-1; length: 15; CDR3: CSDHRGRVVGYEQYF
J: TRBJ1-4; V: TRBV9; length: 16; CDR3: CASSAPDSGANEKLFF
J: TRBJ2-5; V: TRBV15; length: 18; CDR3: CATSSLDWAEYSQETQYF
J: TRBJ2-2; V: TRBV15; length: 15; CDR3: CATSVLASGTGELFF
J: TRBJ2-7; V: TRBV6-5; length: 11; CDR3: CASRNRGEQYF
J: TRBJ1-1; V: TRBV14; length: 15; CDR3: CASSQGMGLNTEAFF
J: TRBJ2-7; V: TRBV7-9; length: 14; CDR3: CASSLGNREYEQYF
J: TRBJ2-5; V: TRBV20-1; length: 14; CDR3: CSRSLAGAQETQYF
J: TRBJ2-5; V: TRBV5-6; length: 14; CDR3: CASSPGEAVETQYF
J: TRBJ2-7; V: TRBV7-2; length: 14; CDR3: CASSSIGAVREQYF
J: TRBJ2-5; V: TRBV12-3/TRBV12-4; length: 16; CDR3: CASSNRDTIAQETQYF
J: TRBJ2-5; V: TRBV10-3; length: 11; CDR3: CASSYFETQYF
J: TRBJ1-4; V: TRBV20-1; length: 15; CDR3: CSARDHQGGSEKLFF
J: TRBJ2-2; V: TRBV7-9; length: 14; CDR3: CASSPQRESGELFF
J: TRBJ2-7; V: TRBV7-3; length: 14; CDR3: CASSLTPGTYEQYF
J: TRBJ1-2; V: TRBV7-9; length: 15; CDR3: CASSTSTIWDDGYTF
J: TRBJ1-5; V: TRBV7-9; length: 17; CDR3: CAGSPDGKDTSNQPQHF
J: TRBJ2-1; V: TRBV25-1; length: 13; CDR3: CASSEGYYNEQFF
J: TRBJ2-6; V: TRBV7-8; length: 16; CDR3: CASSSGRNSGANVLTF
J: TRBJ1-5; V: TRBV7-9; length: 15; CDR3: CASKRIAGGNQPQHF
J: TRBJ1-2; V: TRBV7-2; length: 13; CDR3: CASSYAGIYGYTF
J: TRBJ1-1; V: TRBV5-1; length: 13; CDR3: CAARVGPNTEAFF
J: TRBJ1-1; V: TRBV24-1; length: 15; CDR3: CATSDSGPRGTEAFF
J: TRBJ1-4; V: TRBV7-2; length: 13; CDR3: CASSPPTNEKLFF
J: TRBJ1-6; V: TRBV9; length: 15; CDR3: CASSPGTGFDSPLHF
J: TRBJ2-7; V: TRBV7-9; length: 11; CDR3: CASASGASQYF
J: TRBJ1-5; V: TRBV7-2; length: 15; CDR3: CASSLASGPNQPQHF
J: TRBJ2-7; V: TRBV2; length: 13; CDR3: CASIMTVLNEQYF
J: TRBJ2-5; V: TRBV15; length: 12; CDR3: CANRQGGETQYF